This T cell receptor (beta chain) was profiled in a study of blood T cell repertoires in COVID-19. Libraries were prepared by immunoSEQ multiplex PCR; TCRdb keeps only in-frame clonotypes and omits some of them. The repertoire holds about 170,000 clones, around nine tenths seen once, with less than 3.5% in the top ten. CDR3 length equals 17 residues. The trim removed 5 bases at V and 2 bases at J, leaving 11 bases unmatched. The germline gives CDR1 LGHNA, CDR2 YNFKEQ. This TCR derives from a man between 65 and 85 years old with acute or convalescent COVID-19. The V and J genes are TRBV4-2 and TRBJ1-2; 10 nucleotides line up with TRBD1. Sequenced: peripheral blood. The CDR3 sequence is CASSFSGQGPENYGYTF. CDR3 in DNA: TGTGCCAGCAGCTTTTCGGGACAGGGGCCGGAAAACTATGGCTACACCTTC.